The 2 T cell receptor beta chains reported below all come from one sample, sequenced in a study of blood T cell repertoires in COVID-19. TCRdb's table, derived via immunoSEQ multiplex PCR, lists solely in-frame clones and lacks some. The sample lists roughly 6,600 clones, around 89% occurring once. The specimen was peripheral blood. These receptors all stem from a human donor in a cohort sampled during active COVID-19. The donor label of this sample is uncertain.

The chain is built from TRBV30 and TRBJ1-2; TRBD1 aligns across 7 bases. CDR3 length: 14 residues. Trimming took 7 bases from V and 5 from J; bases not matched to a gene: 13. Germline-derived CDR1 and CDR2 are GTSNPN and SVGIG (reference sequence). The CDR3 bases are TGTGCCTCGCCACGACAGGGTTTAAGTTATGGCTACACCTTC. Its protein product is CASPRQGLSYGYTF.

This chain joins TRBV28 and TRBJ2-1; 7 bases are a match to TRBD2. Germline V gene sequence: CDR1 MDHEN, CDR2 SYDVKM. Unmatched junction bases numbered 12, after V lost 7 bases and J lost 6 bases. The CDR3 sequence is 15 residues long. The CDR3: CASKGGASEGNEQFF. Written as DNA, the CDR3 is TGTGCCAGCAAGGGAGGGGCCTCGGAAGGCAATGAGCAGTTCTTC.